These 32 T cell receptor beta chains were sequenced from one sample in a study of cytomegalovirus exposure and HLA in healthy donors. 13 Jbeta primers and 60 Vbeta primers were used for the PCR. Sequencing was performed with immunoSEQ multiplex PCR; in TCRdb, only in-frame clones are kept and a portion is missing. The table lists under 200,000 clones, around four fifths of them singletons. The specimen was PBMCs. The receptors originated from a woman younger than 45 in good health and CMV-seronegative.

V usage is TRBV18 and J usage is TRBJ1-2; 7 positions agree with TRBD1. J gave up 8 bases and V 4 bases, and 10 bases lay outside the gene matches. The CDR3 totals 14 residues. CDR1 and CDR2 from the germline V gene are KGHSH and LQKENI. The CDR3 loop reads CASSLGQHQLGYTF. Here the CDR3 DNA reads TGTGCCAGCTCACTGGGACAGCACCAATTAGGCTACACCTTC.

The J gene is TRBJ1-1, the V gene TRBV6-1, with D uncertain. Trimming left V 4 bases short and J 6 bases short, with 12 bases between. The CDR3 length is 13 residues. Germline CDR1 reads MNHNS; CDR2 reads SASEGT. The CDR3 DNA reads TGTGCCAGCAGTGCCCCAATGGCCCCTGAAGCTTTCTTT. Translated, it gives CASSAPMAPEAFF.

The V and J genes are TRBV30 and TRBJ1-2; D gene ambiguous. The CDR3 has 12 residues. The V gene's germline CDR1 is GTSNPN and CDR2 SVGIG (reference sequence). V lost 5 bases to trimming and J lost 4 bases, with 11 bases between them. The CDR3 spells CAWSWASYGYTF. CDR3 in DNA: TGTGCCTGGTCGTGGGCATCCTATGGCTACACCTTC.

This clone was recorded a few times. The chain combines TRBV6-4 with TRBJ1-2; no clear D. V lost 4 bases, J lost 5 bases, and 5 bases lay in between. In germline, CDR1 is MRHNA, CDR2 SNTAGT. CDR3 length equals 11 residues. CDR3 DNA sequence: TGTGCCAGCAGTGGGAGTTATGGCTACACCTTC. The encoded protein is CASSGSYGYTF.

This sequence joins TRBV6-5 and TRBJ2-3; D is perhaps TRBD2 (6 bases). The germline V gene has CDR1 MNHEY and CDR2 SVGAGI. This CDR3 has 14 residues. V dropped 5 bases and J dropped 0 bases, with 9 bases sitting between them. In nucleotides, the CDR3 is TGTGCCAGCAGTGAGGCGGGGAGCACAGATACGCAGTATTTT. This encodes CASSEAGSTDTQYF.

The table lists this clone with a count of one. The rearrangement joins TRBV7-9 to TRBJ2-2, with 7 bases identical to TRBD1. CDR1 is SEHNR, CDR2 FQNEAQ, per germline (reference sequence). With 5 bases clipped from V and 4 bases from J, the junction kept 7 bases outside the gene matches. The CDR3 is 15 residues long. The CDR3 DNA reads TGTGCCAGCAGCCAGGACAGGCGCCTCACCGGGGAGCTGTTTTTT. This encodes CASSQDRRLTGELFF.

This chain uses TRBV7-6 with TRBJ2-1; D is possibly TRBD1 (6 bases). Germline lookup yields CDR1 SGHVS and CDR2 FNYEAQ. The CDR3 contains 17 residues. V gave up 1 base and J gave up 4 bases, with 17 bases separating them. CDR3 amino acids: CASSLVWVGTTYNEQFF. The CDR3 DNA is TGTGCCAGCAGCTTAGTTTGGGTAGGGACAACGTACAATGAGCAGTTCTTC. The complete variable domain, with remaining parts taken from reference TRBV7-6 and TRBJ2-1, reads GAGVSQSPRYKVTKRGQDVALRCDPISGHVSLYWYRQALGQGPEFLTYFNYEAQQDKSGLPNDRFSAERPEGSISTLTIQRTEQRDSAMYRCASSLVWVGTTYNEQFFGPGTRLTVL.

The chain uses TRBV7-2 and TRBJ2-3; D may be TRBD2 (5 bases). Looked up from germline, CDR1 is SGHTA and CDR2 is FQGNSA. This CDR3 has 15 amino acids. The V and J ends lost 5 bases and 1 base respectively, with 13 bases between them. The CDR3 DNA follows: TGTGCCAGCAGCGGCCGACTACGCGGCACAGATACGCAGTATTTT. Amino acids: CASSGRLRGTDTQYF.

For this clone: A read error is likely, as this CDR3 ends without the conserved phenylalanine or tryptophan. V usage is TRBV18 and J usage is TRBJ1-5; no firm D call. The CDR3 has 14 amino acids. Germline V gene data show CDR1 as KGHSH and CDR2 as LQKENI. Deletions cut 2 bases from V and 0 bases from J, with 5 bases between. The CDR3 reads CASSPYGSNQPQHL. The CDR3 nucleotides read TGTGCCAGCTCACCATACGGTAGCAATCAGCCCCAGCATCTT.

This rearrangement joins TRBV9 to TRBJ1-1; 8 nucleotides agree with TRBD1. The germline V gene has CDR1 SGDLS and CDR2 YYNGEE. This CDR3 comprises 12 residues. With V trimmed by 3 bases and J by 10 bases, 5 bases remained unmatched. The CDR3 DNA is TGTGCCAGCAGCGCTGGACAGGGTCGAGCTTTCTTT. It encodes CASSAGQGRAFF.

This chain links TRBV7-2 with TRBJ2-7; perhaps TRBD2 as D (6 bases). The CDR3 is 16 residues long. Germline CDR1 is SGHTA and CDR2 is FQGNSA. V was cut by 1 base and J by 9 bases, with 22 bases left in between. CDR3 nucleotides: TGTGCCAGCAGCTTAGGTGGCGGGGAGGCCCTGGCTGGGCAGTACTTC. As protein: CASSLGGGEALAGQYF.

The V and J genes are TRBV7-9 and TRBJ2-7, with 7 bases fitting TRBD1. The CDR3 is 16 residues long. Germline assignment: CDR1 SEHNR and CDR2 FQNEAQ (reference sequence). With 4 bases clipped from V and 0 bases from J, the junction kept 9 bases outside the gene matches. The chain's CDR3 is CASSSTRDSYSYEQYF. The CDR3 region has the DNA TGTGCCAGCAGCTCTACTCGGGACAGCTACTCCTACGAGCAGTACTTC.

On this clone: The junction departs from the called germline gene at one end, perhaps through a read error. V usage is TRBV2 and J usage is TRBJ2-7, with TRBD1 as a possible D gene (6 bases). In germline, CDR1 is SNHLY, CDR2 FYNNEI. The CDR3 spans 12 residues. The CDR3 spells CTSRPGENEQYF. CDR3 DNA sequence: TGTACCAGCAGGCCAGGGGAGAACGAGCAGTACTTC. Filled out from reference TRBV2 and TRBJ2-7, the complete variable domain reads EPEVTQTPSHQVTQMGQEVILRCVPISNHLYFYWYRQILGQKVEFLVSFYNNEISEKSEIFDDQFSVERPDGSNFTLKIRSTKLEDSAMYFCTSRPGENEQYFGPGTRLTVT.

This chain links TRBV5-4 with TRBJ1-2, with TRBD1 as a possible D gene (6 bases). Trimming removed 1 base at V and 8 bases at J, with 12 bases between. Germline V gene sequence: CDR1 SGHNT, CDR2 YYREEE (reference sequence). The CDR3 consists of 13 residues. The CDR3 is CASSLQGSEGYTF. CDR3 sequence (DNA): TGTGCCAGCAGCTTGCAGGGGTCAGAAGGCTACACCTTC.

The chain is built from TRBV13 and TRBJ2-3, with a weak D call TRBD1 (5 bases). V was pared by 3 bases and J by 1 base, with 14 bases between. The CDR3 covers 16 residues. In germline, CDR1 is PRHDT, CDR2 FYEKMQ (reference sequence). The CDR3 coding sequence is TGTGCCAGCAGCTTCGACAGAGCTGTCGGCACAGATACGCAGTATTTT. Amino acid sequence: CASSFDRAVGTDTQYF.

The V and J genes are TRBV29-1 and TRBJ2-3; D remains unclear. Deletions cut 8 bases from V and 0 bases from J, with 9 bases between. Looked up from germline, CDR1 is SQVTM and CDR2 is ANQGSEA. This CDR3 comprises 12 residues. The CDR3 DNA reads as TGCAGCATCGCGACTAGCACAGATACGCAGTATTTT. This gives the protein CSIATSTDTQYF.

The chain employs TRBV5-5 and TRBJ1-6; D remains ambiguous. V shed 1 base and J shed 0 bases, with 11 bases lying between them. Germline assignment: CDR1 SGHKS and CDR2 YYEKEE (reference sequence). The CDR3 runs to 17 residues. The CDR3 is CASSLWSRSSYNSPLHF. The DNA of the CDR3 is TGTGCCAGCAGCTTGTGGTCCCGGAGCTCCTATAATTCACCCCTCCACTTT. The full variable domain, rest sourced from reference TRBV5-5 and TRBJ1-6, is DAGVTQSPTHLIKTRGQQVTLRCSPISGHKSVSWYQQVLGQGPQFIFQYYEKEERGRGNFPDRFSARQFPNYSSELNVNALLLGDSALYLCASSLWSRSSYNSPLHFGNGTRLTVT.

This clone has a handful of counts. J is TRBJ2-2 and V is TRBV5-6; 12 nucleotides agree with TRBD2. Germline CDR1 and CDR2: SGHDT and YYEEEE. CDR3 length equals 16 residues. V shed 7 bases and J 6 bases; nucleotides not matched to a gene: 10. CDR3 residues: CASFGTSGPSSGELFF. CDR3 in DNA: TGTGCCAGCTTCGGGACTAGCGGGCCCAGTTCCGGGGAGCTGTTTTTT. The full variable domain, in which reference TRBV5-6 and TRBJ2-2 provide the parts outside the CDR3, is DAGVTQSPTHLIKTRGQQVTLRCSPKSGHDTVSWYQQALGQGPQFIFQYYEEEERQRGNFPDRFSGHQFPNYSSELNVNALLLGDSALYLCASFGTSGPSSGELFFGEGSRLTVL.

A single count supports this clone. The chain joins TRBV5-4 to TRBJ1-2; TRBD1 matches 8 bases. The V segment lost 6 bases and the J segment 6 bases; nucleotides outside the gene matches: 16. Germline V gene sequence: CDR1 SGHNT, CDR2 YYREEE (reference sequence). This CDR3 is built from 16 residues. CDR3 in DNA: TGTGCCAGCAAAACTTATCGGACAGGGCGTGTGGATGGCTACACCTTC. Translating gives CASKTYRTGRVDGYTF.

The chain combines TRBV27 with TRBJ2-1, with 13 bases fitting TRBD2. The V gene end was trimmed by 9 bases and the J gene end by 15 bases; junction bases not matched to a gene: 11. The CDR3 spans 13 residues. CDR1 and CDR2 (germline): MNHEY, SMNVEV (reference sequence). This CDR3 reads CASNSWGLAGLFF. In nucleotides, the CDR3 is TGTGCCAGTAACTCATGGGGACTAGCGGGGCTGTTCTTC.

The chain links TRBV5-5 to TRBJ1-4; maybe TRBD1 (5 bases). CDR1 and CDR2 from the germline V gene are SGHKS and YYEKEE (reference sequence). Trimming shortened V by 0 bases and J by 3 bases, and 9 bases separated the two germline ends. There are 15 residues in the CDR3. The DNA for the CDR3 is TGTGCCAGCAGCTTGGCTCAGGGATCTAATGAAAAACTGTTTTTT. This gives the protein CASSLAQGSNEKLFF.

In this sample, this clone turned up once. The J gene is TRBJ2-7, the V gene TRBV7-3; TRBD1 matches at 8 bases. Trimming took 2 bases from V and 7 from J; bases not matched to a gene: 4. The CDR3 has 13 residues. Germline lookup yields CDR1 SGHTA and CDR2 FQGTGA. CDR3 DNA: TGTGCCAGCAGCTTATCAGGGGGCAGGGAGCAGTACTTC. Its protein is CASSLSGGREQYF.

This chain joins TRBV21-1 and TRBJ1-1; the listed D gene, TRBD1, was not tested against the DNA. TRBV21-1 counts as a pseudogene. The CDR3 has 17 residues. The CDR3 spells CASSKGDSDRGLTEAFF. In DNA form, the CDR3 reads TGTGCCAGCAGCAAAGGGGACTCAGACAGGGGGCTTACTGAAGCTTTCTTT.

The CDR3 bases are TGTGCCAGCAGTCCTGACAGGGGCGGATCCTACGAGCAGTACTTC. It encodes CASSPDRGGSYEQYF. V gene TRBV28 combines with J gene TRBJ2-7, with 8 bases fitting TRBD1. The germline CDR1 and CDR2 sequences are MDHEN and SYDVKM. Trimming cost V 5 bases and J 1 base; bases outside gene matches: 7. The CDR3 runs 15 residues.

J is TRBJ1-5 and V is TRBV5-4, with D tentatively TRBD1 (6 bases). V lost 4 bases, J lost 10 bases, and 15 bases lay in between. Looked up from germline, CDR1 is SGHNT and CDR2 is YYREEE (reference sequence). The CDR3 is 13 amino acids. This CDR3 is CASSASQGQPQHF. CDR3 nucleotide sequence: TGTGCCAGCAGCGCCTCACAGGGCCAACCCCAGCATTTT.

The V call is TRBV28, the J call TRBJ1-5; 7 bases align to TRBD1. J gave up 5 bases and V 6 bases, and 7 bases lay outside the gene matches. Germline CDR1 and CDR2: MDHEN and SYDVKM. The CDR3 covers 14 residues. This chain's CDR3 is CASSIDREYQPQHF. CDR3 DNA: TGTGCCAGCAGCATAGACAGGGAATATCAGCCCCAGCATTTT. The full variable domain, in which reference TRBV28 and TRBJ1-5 provide the parts outside the CDR3, is DVKVTQSSRYLVKRTGEKVFLECVQDMDHENMFWYRQDPGLGLRLIYFSYDVKMKEKGDIPEGYSVSREKKERFSLILESASTNQTSMYLCASSIDREYQPQHFGDGTRLSIL.

The gene calls are TRBV27 and TRBJ1-3; no clear D gene. CDR3 length equals 12 residues. Germline V gene sequence: CDR1 MNHEY, CDR2 SMNVEV (reference sequence). V gave up 7 bases and J gave up 1 base, with 5 bases separating them. The CDR3 coding sequence is TGTGCCAGCACATTTTCTGGAAACACCATATATTTT. Translated: CASTFSGNTIYF.

This clone is labeled as medium-sized. The rearrangement links TRBV6-5 to TRBJ1-2, with a possible D match to TRBD1 (6 bases). Trimming stripped 6 bases from V and 8 bases from J, with 22 bases between. Looked up from germline, CDR1 is MNHEY and CDR2 is SVGAGI. CDR3 length: 15 amino acids. The CDR3 protein is CASRSPGAISRGYTF. In DNA, the CDR3 is TGTGCCAGCAGATCCCCAGGGGCCATCTCTAGGGGCTACACCTTC.

This chain links TRBV2 with TRBJ2-7; 10 nucleotides align to TRBD1. With 7 bases clipped from V and 6 bases from J, the junction kept 9 bases outside the gene matches. Per the germline V gene, CDR1 is SNHLY and CDR2 is FYNNEI. The CDR3 has 14 residues. CDR3 nucleotides: TGTGCCAGCACTTTGAGACAGGGGGCTGGCGAGCAGTACTTC. Residues: CASTLRQGAGEQYF.

The chain uses TRBV6-6 and TRBJ1-6; D unclear. This CDR3 comprises 13 residues. Germline V gene sequence: CDR1 MNHNY, CDR2 SVGAGI (reference sequence). V was clipped by 5 bases and J by 9 bases, with 11 bases between them. In DNA, the CDR3 is TGTGCCAGCAGTGTGCGATCACTTTCACCCCTCCACTTT. Translating it yields CASSVRSLSPLHF.

The rearrangement links TRBV2 to TRBJ1-5; D not certain. CDR3 length equals 13 residues. The germline V gene has CDR1 SNHLY and CDR2 FYNNEI. The V end lost 3 bases, the J end lost 4 bases, and 7 bases lay between the germline ends. The chain's CDR3 is CASSDGENQPQHF. CDR3 in DNA: TGTGCCAGCAGTGACGGGGAGAATCAGCCCCAGCATTTT.

The genes are TRBV5-1 and TRBJ2-5; 10 nucleotides align to TRBD2. CDR3 size: 15 residues. Germline CDR1 and CDR2: SGHRS and YFSETQ. The junction had 15 bases not matched to a gene; V was cut back by 5 bases and J by 11 bases. CDR3 bases: TGCGCCAGCAGTTATAGCGGGGGGCAACCTTTGGAGCAGTACTTC. Translated: CASSYSGGQPLEQYF.